Included here is one T cell receptor (beta chain) sequence, with context. The antigen is unknown. This sample's time point: baseline pretreatment blood. Described treatment: 15 Gy SBRT to primary tumor, nephrectomy 4 weeks later. Serial blood draws occurred at baseline and 2 and 4 weeks post-SBRT. The tumor was a clear cell renal cell carcinoma. This sample stems from a study of radiation and T cells in renal cell carcinoma. Findings and limits, study-wide: Top tumor clonotypes rose in blood 2 weeks post-radiation, then contracted. Without pretreatment biopsies, baseline tumor clonotype presence was undetermined.

The assay was immunoSEQ multiplex PCR, and TCRdb's table has in-frame clones only and misses some. The sample has 50,000 to 75,000 clones, approximately 84% seen once. Germline CDR1 and CDR2: LNHDA and SQIVND (reference sequence). CDR3 length: 19 amino acids. Losses at the gene ends were 5 bases for V and 3 bases for J; bases not matched to a gene: 12. Specimen: blood, collected from a patient whose treatment included radiotherapy and nephrectomy. The clonotype originates from a man in his 60s with renal cell carcinoma. The chain links TRBV19 to TRBJ2-6; 11 nucleotides match TRBD2. CDR3 region: CASSGTSGGRPYGANVLTF. For the CDR3, the DNA is TGTGCCAGTAGTGGAACTAGCGGGGGCCGCCCGTATGGGGCCAACGTCCTGACTTTC.